These 24 T cell receptor beta chains share one sample of origin, sequenced in a study of blood T cell repertoires in COVID-19. TCRdb's copy holds only in-frame clones and misses some; the assay was immunoSEQ multiplex PCR. Of about 150,000 clones in the sample, less than 90% are singletons; the top ten hold roughly 2.5%. Sequenced input: peripheral blood. These receptors came from a human donor with COVID-19, enrolled during active disease. The donor label of this sample is uncertain.

V is TRBV6-5 and J is TRBJ1-2; 7 bases fit TRBD1. CDR1 is MNHEY, CDR2 SVGAGI, per germline. This CDR3 is 12 amino acids long. The trim removed 5 bases at V and 9 bases at J, leaving 6 bases unmatched. CDR3 coding DNA: TGTGCCAGCAGTAATACAGGGGTACGCTACACCTTC. Its translation: CASSNTGVRYTF.

V gene TRBV6-5 combines with J gene TRBJ1-1; TRBD1 is a possible D gene (6 bases). The germline CDR1 and CDR2 sequences are MNHEY and SVGAGI. V gave up 2 bases and J gave up 3 bases, with 13 bases separating them. The CDR3 has 15 amino acids. CDR3 DNA: TGTGCCAGCAGTTACGCCGGACAGAGGGACACTGAAGCTTTCTTT. This gives the protein CASSYAGQRDTEAFF.

V gene TRBV5-1 combines with J gene TRBJ1-4; D remains unclear. From germline, CDR1 is SGHRS and CDR2 YFSETQ. The CDR3 runs to 15 residues. V lost 0 bases and J lost 0, with 6 bases in between. This CDR3 reads CASSLARSTNEKLFF. Written as DNA, the CDR3 is TGCGCCAGCAGCTTGGCCAGGTCAACTAATGAAAAACTGTTTTTT.

This clone has a single count. The chain is built from TRBV5-1 and TRBJ2-7, with 7 bases lining up with TRBD2. Per germline, CDR1 SGHRS and CDR2 YFSETQ. With V trimmed by 0 bases and J by 7 bases, 4 bases remained unmatched. CDR3 length equals 13 residues. The CDR3 nucleotides read TGCGCCAGCAGCTTGGGCGGGAGTCGTGAGCAGTACTTC. This translates into CASSLGGSREQYF.

The CDR3 here is CASSLDRVEAFF. In DNA, the CDR3 is TGTGCCAGCAGCTTAGACAGGGTTGAAGCTTTCTTT. The chain links TRBV7-9 to TRBJ1-1; D might be TRBD1 (6 bases). The CDR3 loop spans 12 amino acids. The ends were cut back, 1 base at V and 7 bases at J, with 7 bases in the middle. The V gene's germline CDR1 is SEHNR and CDR2 FQNEAQ (reference sequence).

The gene calls are TRBV30 and TRBJ1-1; unclear D gene. Looked up from germline, CDR1 is GTSNPN and CDR2 is SVGIG (reference sequence). The ends were cut back, 4 bases at V and 4 bases at J, with 10 bases in the middle. The CDR3 spans 12 residues. The CDR3: CAWMPRGTEAFF. The CDR3, as DNA: TGTGCCTGGATGCCTCGAGGCACTGAAGCTTTCTTT.

This clone has only one observation. The chain joins TRBV4-1 to TRBJ2-3; D might be TRBD1 (6 bases). With 4 bases removed from V and 0 bases from J, the gap between germline ends came to 17 bases. Germline CDR1 is MGHRA and CDR2 is YSYEKL. The CDR3 has 17 residues. The CDR3 DNA follows: TGCGCCAGCAGCCCTCCCCTCCGGACAGTTAGCACAGATACGCAGTATTTT. It yields the protein CASSPPLRTVSTDTQYF.

The V and J genes are TRBV7-5 and TRBJ2-7; no DNA check was done on the table's D call, TRBD1. TRBV7-5 corresponds to a pseudogene. The CDR3 has 16 residues. In nucleotides, the CDR3 is TGTGTCAGAAGCCCCTATGGACAGGGGGGATCCTACGAGCAGTACTTC. As protein: CVRSPYGQGGSYEQYF.

This clone was recorded a few times. J is TRBJ2-1 and V is TRBV24-1, with 10 bases fitting TRBD1. The CDR3 has 16 residues. Trimming took 4 bases from V and 4 from J; bases not matched to a gene: 6. Germline V gene lookup returns CDR1 KGHDR and CDR2 SFDVKD. The CDR3: CATSDGGTGVYNEQFF. DNA of the CDR3: TGTGCCACCAGTGACGGCGGGACAGGGGTATACAATGAGCAGTTCTTC.

V and J are TRBV18 and TRBJ1-1; D gene unclear. V was trimmed by 1 base and J by 5 bases, leaving 17 bases between them. There are 16 residues in the CDR3. Germline CDR1 and CDR2: KGHSH and LQKENI. The CDR3 DNA is TGTGCCAGCTCACCACGGGCGGCGGAGGGTTGGACTGAAGCTTTCTTT. It encodes CASSPRAAEGWTEAFF. The whole variable domain, filled in from reference TRBV18 and TRBJ1-1, reads NAGVMQNPRHLVRRRGQEARLRCSPMKGHSHVYWYRQLPEEGLKFMVYLQKENIIDESGMPKERFSAEFPKEGPSILRIQQVVRGDSAAYFCASSPRAAEGWTEAFFGQGTRLTVV.

The rearrangement links TRBV7-3 to TRBJ2-3; possible D gene TRBD1, 5 bases. The CDR3 covers 14 residues. Germline V gives CDR1 SGHTA, CDR2 FQGTGA. The V end was cut by 5 bases, the J end by 0 bases, with 9 bases between. CDR3 nucleotide sequence: TGTGCCAGCAGCCAAGGACATAGCACAGATACGCAGTATTTT. Its protein is CASSQGHSTDTQYF.

This chain links TRBV10-1 with TRBJ1-2, with 8 bases identical to TRBD1. CDR1 and CDR2 from the germline V gene are WNHNN and SYGVQD (reference sequence). V trimming: 8 bases; J trimming: 5 bases; junction bases outside the gene matches: 4. The CDR3 spans 12 residues. DNA of the CDR3: TGCGCCAGCGTAGACAGGGGTTATGGCTACACCTTC. As protein: CASVDRGYGYTF.

This sequence joins TRBV5-1 and TRBJ1-4, with unresolved D. CDR3 length equals 16 residues. Trimming took 0 bases from V and 0 from J, leaving 9 bases between them. The germline V gene encodes CDR1 SGHRS and CDR2 YFSETQ. The CDR3 protein is CASSLDLFPTNEKLFF. The DNA for the CDR3 is TGCGCCAGCAGCTTGGATCTCTTTCCAACTAATGAAAAACTGTTTTTT.

The chain couples TRBV5-1 to TRBJ2-5; 7 nucleotides agree with TRBD2. The CDR3 length is 15 residues. Germline V lookup: CDR1 SGHRS, CDR2 YFSETQ. Trimming at V came to 4 bases and at J to 4 bases, leaving 10 bases not matched to a gene. The CDR3 region has the DNA TGCGCCAGCAGCGGGGGGGACCGGGCCTCAGAGACCCAGTACTTC. It encodes CASSGGDRASETQYF.

CDR3 region: CASSQDSTDTQYF. The CDR3 nucleotides read TGTGCCAGCAGCCAAGATTCTACAGATACGCAGTATTTT. The genes are TRBV3-1 (or the pseudogene TRBV3-2) and TRBJ2-3, with D unresolved. Trimming pared 0 bases from V and 3 bases from J, leaving 4 bases between. Per germline, CDR1 LGHDT and CDR2 YNNKEL (reference sequence). The CDR3 sequence is 13 residues long.

This clone was detected once. The CDR3 nucleotides are TGTGCCAGTTGGTTAAGATCGAGTGGCTACACCTTC. It is translated as CASWLRSSGYTF. The rearrangement joins TRBV19 to TRBJ1-2; D is undetermined. Germline V gives CDR1 LNHDA, CDR2 SQIVND (reference sequence). The CDR3 has 12 amino acids. V dropped 8 bases and J dropped 7 bases, with 14 bases sitting between them.

The V and J genes are TRBV3-1 (or the pseudogene TRBV3-2) and TRBJ1-2; TRBD1 might be the D (6 bases). The germline V gene has CDR1 LGHDT and CDR2 YNNKEL (reference sequence). This CDR3 is 13 amino acids long. V dropped 8 bases and J dropped 2 bases, with 12 bases sitting between them. The CDR3, as DNA: TGTGCCAGCCAGGGACACGAGAACTATGGCTACACCTTC. It yields the protein CASQGHENYGYTF.

The V and J genes are TRBV7-9 and TRBJ1-5; TRBD1 aligns across 9 bases. Germline V gene lookup returns CDR1 SEHNR and CDR2 FQNEAQ (reference sequence). V lost 5 bases, J lost 2 bases, and 7 bases stayed unmatched. CDR3 length equals 16 residues. In DNA form, the CDR3 reads TGTGCCAGCAGCACCTGGACAGGGGAAGGCAATCAGCCCCAGCATTTT. Translation: CASSTWTGEGNQPQHF.

This chain uses TRBV11-2 with TRBJ1-6; D unresolved. This CDR3 is built from 16 residues. Trimming took 0 bases from V and 9 from J, leaving 15 bases between them. CDR1 and CDR2 from the germline V gene are SGHAT and FQNNGV. CDR3 in DNA: TGTGCCAGCAGCTTAGATCTAACTGGGTCGGGTTCACCCCTCCACTTT. This codes for CASSLDLTGSGSPLHF. The entire variable domain, with the rest obtained from reference TRBV11-2 and TRBJ1-6, is as follows: EAGVAQSPRYKIIEKRQSVAFWCNPISGHATLYWYQQILGQGPKLLIQFQNNGVVDDSQLPKDRFSAERLKGVDSTLKIQPAKLEDSAVYLCASSLDLTGSGSPLHFGNGTRLTVT.

This clone has a handful of counts. DNA of the CDR3: TGTGCCAGCAGAGATAACAGGGCTTCACCCCTCCACTTT. It codes for CASRDNRASPLHF. V gene TRBV6-5 combines with J gene TRBJ1-6, with D possibly matching TRBD1 (6 bases). Germline assignment: CDR1 MNHEY and CDR2 SVGAGI. V dropped 6 bases and J dropped 9 bases, with 12 bases sitting between them. The length of the CDR3 is 13 residues.

This rearrangement joins TRBV24-1 to TRBJ2-7; D is possibly TRBD1 (6 bases). Trimming pared 5 bases from V and 0 bases from J, leaving 10 bases between. In germline, CDR1 is KGHDR, CDR2 SFDVKD. This CDR3 region has 14 residues. For the CDR3, the DNA is TGTGCCACCAGTGGAAGGACAGACTCCTACGAGCAGTACTTC. Amino acid sequence: CATSGRTDSYEQYF.

The CDR3 nucleotides read TGCGCCAGCAGCTCTTCACTAGCGGGGGTTAGCGAGCAGTACTTC. It is translated as CASSSSLAGVSEQYF. V gene TRBV5-1 combines with J gene TRBJ2-7; 11 positions match TRBD2. The CDR3 spans 15 residues. CDR1 SGHRS and CDR2 YFSETQ come from the germline V gene. After removal of 3 bases from V and 6 bases from J, the junction contained 8 bases not matched to a gene.

In regard to this clone: Germline is not matched at one junction end, which may reflect a read error. Other DNA sequences of this sample code for an identical CDR3. The rearrangement links TRBV3-1 (or the pseudogene TRBV3-2) to TRBJ1-6; D is ambiguous. The CDR3 runs 13 residues. Germline V gene lookup returns CDR1 LGHDT and CDR2 YNNKEL (reference sequence). CDR3 sequence (DNA): TGTGCCAGCAGCCAGGGCGAAAATTCGCCCCTCCACTTT. Translating gives CASSQGENSPLHF.

The chain employs TRBV20-1 and TRBJ2-5; 9 bases line up with TRBD2. CDR1 and CDR2 (germline): DFQATT, SNEGSKA (reference sequence). The ends lost 3 bases at V and 3 bases at J; junction bases unmatched: 11. The CDR3 totals 16 residues. CDR3 bases: TGCAGTGCTAGTCGGCTAGCGGGGCCGCGCAAAGAGACCCAGTACTTC. Translation: CSASRLAGPRKETQYF.